Below are 18 T cell receptor delta chains sequenced from a single sample in a study of gamma-delta chains in newborns, infants, children. TCRdb repeated clone calling on the reads with CATT. The sample consists of some 4,000 delta-chain clones, approximately 2% of them appearing once. The sample taken for sequencing was blood. These receptors were obtained from a child who was a newborn, infant or young child, either healthy, febrile or measles-vaccinated (not recorded which).

About this clone itself: TCRdb's listed protein matches a much larger clone and diverges from this DNA's translation at residue 14, likely through a read error; the protein shown comes from the DNA. The rearrangement uses TRDV3 and TRDJ1, with 11 positions matching TRDD3. In germline, CDR1 is TVYSNPD, CDR2 GDNSRS (reference sequence). The CDR3 extends over 17 amino acids. The CDR3, as DNA: TGTGCCTCTAAAGTTCCTACTGGGGGATATGCCACCGATAGACTCATCTTT. Translation: CASKVPTGGYATDRLIF.

This clone is hyperexpanded by share. Within the sample, other DNA sequences also encode this same CDR3. The chain recombines TRDV2 with TRDJ2; 10 bases match TRDD3. V lost 2 bases, J lost 0 bases, and 2 bases stayed unmatched. The CDR3 has 16 amino acids. Germline V lookup: CDR1 GEAIGNYY, CDR2 EKD. CDR3 DNA sequence: TGTGCCTGTGACATCCTGGGGGATACTTTGACAGCACAACTCTTCTTT. Translating it yields CACDILGDTLTAQLFF.

Points on this clone: The protein given by TCRdb reflects a much larger clone and differs at residue 12 from this DNA's translation, likely from a read error; the protein shown is the DNA's translation. The chain carries TRDV2 and TRDJ3; TRDD3 matches at 9 bases. CDR1 is GEAIGNYY, CDR2 EKD, per germline. The CDR3 loop spans 19 amino acids. The CDR3 DNA sequence: TGTGCCTGTGACACGTTGAACTGGGGGAGCTCCCGGGACACCCGACAGATGTTTTTC. Its protein product is CACDTLNWGSSRDTRQMFF.

This clone occurred a few times. This sample also contains other DNA sequences that code for the same CDR3. V gene TRDV2 combines with J gene TRDJ2; 7 bases match TRDD3. The J segment lost 5 bases and the V segment lost 0 bases, leaving 5 bases of the junction unmatched. Germline assignment: CDR1 GEAIGNYY and CDR2 EKD. This CDR3 region has 15 residues. The CDR3 region is CACDTVGDTTAQLFF. In DNA form, the CDR3 reads TGTGCCTGTGACACCGTGGGGGACACCACAGCACAACTCTTCTTT.

In its sample, this clone was seen a few times. The translation of this DNA and the TCRdb protein of a much larger clone differ at residue 18, probably owing to a read error; the protein shown here is translated from the DNA. V usage is TRDV1 and J usage is TRDJ1; 9 bases fit TRDD3. The CDR3 sequence is 21 residues long. CDR1 TSWWSYY and CDR2 QGS come from the germline V gene. The CDR3 region is CALGPRGPKQGIRPDTDRLIF. CDR3 nucleotides: TGTGCTCTTGGGCCGAGAGGTCCTAAACAGGGGATACGCCCGGACACCGATAGACTCATCTTT.

In nucleotides, the CDR3 is TGTGCCTGTGACACTCTGGGGCCAAGCTCCTGGGACACCCGACAGATGTTTTTC. It codes for CACDTLGPSSWDTRQMFF. V and J are TRDV2 and TRDJ3; weak D call: TRDD3 (6 bases). V dropped 1 base and J dropped 0 bases, with 12 bases sitting between them. Germline values: CDR1 GEAIGNYY, CDR2 EKD. The CDR3 extends over 18 amino acids.

Remarks on this clone: The protein given by TCRdb reflects a much larger clone and differs at residues 7 and 12 from this DNA's translation, likely from a read error; the protein shown is the DNA's translation. The rearrangement joins TRDV1 to TRDJ2, with 8 bases lining up with TRDD3. Germline CDR1 is TSWWSYY and CDR2 is QGS. The CDR3 covers 18 residues. The J segment lost 4 bases and the V segment lost 3 bases, leaving 13 bases of the junction unmatched. The CDR3 bases are TGTGCTCTTGGGGATTTCATACTTCACTGGGGGCGGACAGCACAACTCTTCTTT. Encoded protein: CALGDFILHWGRTAQLFF.

This clone has just a few counts. This probably arose from a read error, given a far larger clone one base away. Other DNA sequences in this sample translate to the same CDR3. The CDR3 region has the DNA TGTGCTGCAAGCCTTCCTACTCTTAGTTCTGGGGGATACGACCATAAACTCATCTTT. It codes for CAASLPTLSSGGYDHKLIF. The V call is TRAV29/DV5, the J call TRDJ1; 12 bases are a match to TRDD3. Per the germline V gene, CDR1 is NSMFDY and CDR2 is ISSIKDK. The CDR3 loop spans 19 amino acids.

This clone is labeled medium-sized. Distinct nucleotide sequences in the sample also encode this CDR3. This rearrangement joins TRDV1 to TRDJ1; unclear D gene. Germline V gives CDR1 TSWWSYY, CDR2 QGS. V was trimmed by 3 bases and J by 0 bases, leaving 20 bases between them. The CDR3 consists of 18 residues. The CDR3 spells CALGEASPKAPYTDKLIF. The CDR3 DNA sequence: TGTGCTCTTGGGGAGGCCTCCCCAAAAGCACCCTACACCGATAAACTCATCTTT.

This clone came up a few times. The TCRdb record carries a much larger clone's protein, which differs from this DNA's translation at residue 4; a read error is the likely cause, and the protein listed here is the DNA translation. CDR3 nucleotide sequence: TGTGCAGCAAACGTGCCTGGGGACTCGAGCTCCTGGGACACCCGACAGATGTTTTTC. It encodes CAANVPGDSSSWDTRQMFF. The chain has TRAV29/DV5 and TRDJ3, with a tentative D call TRDD3 (6 bases). The CDR3 is 19 amino acids. Germline V gene data show CDR1 as NSMFDY and CDR2 as ISSIKDK. Trimming pared 3 bases from V and 0 bases from J, leaving 19 bases between.

By proportion, this clone is large. Other DNA sequences in this sample translate to the same CDR3. The rearrangement uses TRDV2 and TRDJ3, with D possibly being TRDD3 (6 bases). V dropped 0 bases and J dropped 0 bases, with 8 bases sitting between them. This CDR3 comprises 17 residues. Germline CDR1 and CDR2: GEAIGNYY and EKD. The CDR3 region is CACDTWDSSWDTRQMFF. DNA for the CDR3: TGTGCCTGTGACACCTGGGATAGCTCCTGGGACACCCGACAGATGTTTTTC.

As for this clone: TCRdb lists the protein of a much larger clone for this DNA, which differs at residue 3, so this is likely a read error; the protein given here is translated from the DNA itself. This chain links TRDV2 with TRDJ1, with TRDD3 matching 7 bases. CDR1 and CDR2 (germline): GEAIGNYY, EKD. The CDR3 totals 15 residues. In DNA, the CDR3 is TGTGCCCGTGACAAACTGGGGCGCTACACCGATAAACTCATCTTT. This codes for CARDKLGRYTDKLIF.

For this clone: It is likely a read error: a sequence one base away is far more abundant. Additional DNA sequences in this sample encode the identical CDR3. The V call is TRDV2, the J call TRDJ3; 8 positions match TRDD3. The CDR3 has 18 residues. CDR1 is GEAIGNYY and CDR2 is EKD in the germline V gene. CDR3 sequence reads: CACDTGGLFSWDTRQMFF. The CDR3 bases are TGTGCCTGTGACACTGGGGGATTATTTTCCTGGGACACCCGACAAATGTTTTTC.

This chain links TRDV2 with TRDJ1; 7 bases fit TRDD3. This CDR3 is built from 15 residues. V was clipped by 3 bases and J by 0 bases; unmatched bases: 6. Germline V gene data show CDR1 as GEAIGNYY and CDR2 as EKD. The DNA for the CDR3 is TGTGCCTGTGACGTACTGGGGCCTAACACCGATAAACTCATCTTT. As protein: CACDVLGPNTDKLIF.

This clone was seen only a few times. A read error likely explains why the TCRdb protein, taken from a much larger clone, differs from this DNA's translation at residue 6; the protein shown is translated from the DNA. The V and J genes are TRDV2 and TRDJ3; the match to TRDD3 covers 10 bases. The V and J ends lost 2 bases and 0 bases, in that order; junction bases with no gene match: 6. The length of the CDR3 is 19 residues. Looked up from germline, CDR1 is GEAIGNYY and CDR2 is EKD. DNA of the CDR3: TGTGCCTGTGACATACAGGGGGATACGAGCTCCTGGGACACCCGACAGATGTTTTTC. Its translation is CACDIQGDTSSWDTRQMFF.

By proportion, this clone is large. This sample also contains other DNA sequences that code for the same CDR3. The V and J genes are TRDV1 and TRDJ1; D might be TRDD2 (5 bases). The CDR3 loop spans 15 amino acids. Germline CDR1 TSWWSYY, CDR2 QGS. V was shortened by 9 bases and J by 0 bases, with 17 bases between the two germline ends. The CDR3 DNA is TGTGCTCTGATTCCCTACCTCTCTTACACCGATAAACTCATCTTT. Its translation: CALIPYLSYTDKLIF.

This clone has more than one count but fewer than ten. This likely came from a read error, as a far larger clone is one base away. The V call is TRDV2, the J call TRDJ3, with 9 bases fitting TRDD3. The CDR3 length is 17 residues. Germline assignment: CDR1 GEAIGNYY and CDR2 EKD. After removal of 3 bases from V and 5 bases from J, the junction contained 7 bases not matched to a gene. The CDR3 region is CACDAKGIRRDTRQMFF. As DNA, the CDR3 is TGTGCCTGTGACGCCAAGGGGATACGAAGGGACACCCGACAGATGTTTTTC.

Only a few counts were recorded for this clone. The chain employs TRDV2 and TRDJ1, with 8 bases aligning to TRDD3. This CDR3 has 15 residues. From germline, CDR1 is GEAIGNYY and CDR2 EKD. Trimming at V came to 3 bases and at J to 0 bases, leaving 5 bases not matched to a gene. Here the CDR3 reads CACDVLGGYTDKLIF. The CDR3 DNA sequence: TGTGCCTGTGACGTACTTGGGGGATACACCGATAAACTCATCTTT.